This T cell receptor (beta chain) originates from a study of blood T cell repertoires in COVID-19. For the study at large: Nucleic acid was either cDNA or gDNA, and it came from T cells, B-cell-depleted T cells, or PBMCs.

In the original workflow: Counts of nucleated cells, estimated from reference gene primer amplification, were obtained. Assay: immunoSEQ multiplex PCR; the TCRdb copy retains only in-frame clones and omits some. The V and J calls and clone size were taken over from that table, and D and trimming were inferred from the DNA. Of about 92,000 clones listed, 85% were seen once; the top ten hold roughly 37%. The germline V gene has CDR1 SGHNT and CDR2 YYREEE (reference sequence). The V end was cut by 9 bases, the J end by 0 bases, with 16 bases between. This CDR3 contains 15 residues. This sequence originates from a man older than 75 with acute or convalescent COVID-19. The sequencing input was peripheral blood. This rearrangement joins TRBV5-4 to TRBJ1-3, with D possibly being TRBD1 (6 bases). CDR3 sequence (DNA): TGTGCCACTCTGCCGGGACATGGCTCTGGAAACACCATATATTTT. It codes for CATLPGHGSGNTIYF.